Sequencing of this TCR beta chain was carried out in a study of OX40 agonist ivuxolimab in advanced cancers. For the study in its entirety: Ivuxolimab was an agonistic, fully human IgG2 monoclonal antibody directed against OX40 (CD134), a costimulatory receptor. Intravenous ivuxolimab was administered to patients every 2 weeks at six dose levels: 0.01, 0.1, 0.3, 1.5, 3 and 10 mg/kg. Of the 50 or so patients in dose escalation, around 19 had hepatocellular carcinoma, some 15 had melanoma, 9 had renal cell carcinoma and 9 had head and neck cancer. In the dose-escalation cohort, 82.7% of patients were male, and the mean age was roughly 60 years, with a range of about 23 to 90. Prior anti-PD-1, anti-PD-L1 or anti-CTLA-4 therapy was permitted, and checkpoint inhibitors had been received by approximately 39% of dose-escalation patients. Partial responses occurred in three dose-escalation patients: two with cutaneous melanoma and one with hepatocellular carcinoma. The purpose of peripheral TCRbeta sequencing was to test whether ivuxolimab changed TCR sequence diversity and led to clonal T-cell expansion. The paper reports the monotherapy dose-escalation portion (N = 52 patients) of the phase I ivuxolimab trial. Summary of the overall study and its limitations: The antigen specificity of the clonally expanded peripheral T cells was not determined. After ivuxolimab, CD8+ T cells had more expanded clones than CD4+ T cells on average. Partial responders in the 0.1-3.0 mg/kg groups had among the lowest normalized peripheral clonal expansion, especially among CD8+ T cells. Low levels of normalized T-cell clonal expansion were also seen in some patients who did not respond. Clonal expansion of both CD4+ and CD8+ blood T cells was observed from baseline to week 6 at doses 0.1 to 3.0 mg/kg.

From its cysteine to its phenylalanine, the CDR3 spans 14 amino acids. The CDR3 DNA has 42 bases and is translated from base 1. Germline trimming: 4 bases from V, 5 bases from J; junction bases outside gene matches: 6. The germline V gene specifies KGHSH as CDR1 and LQKENI as CDR2. The trial excluded patients who had a history of autoimmune disease or who were on systemic immunosuppression. Peripheral blood for TCR sequencing was drawn from every dose cohort at baseline, at cycle 4 day 1 and at cycle 7 day 1. Samples came from an open-label, multicenter, first-in-human phase I dose-escalation trial of ivuxolimab. Adults with locally advanced or metastatic head and neck squamous cell, hepatocellular, melanoma or renal cell carcinoma were enrolled in the trial. Before TCR sequencing, CD4+ and CD8+ T cells were separately sorted from peripheral blood. Comments on this clone: The target of this receptor is not known. No base quality information exists; no much larger clone differs at one position.

Genomic DNA was extracted from sorted cells for sequencing of the TCRbeta CDR3 region. TCRbeta CDR3 regions were sequenced using the immunoSEQ Assay. TCRdb re-hosts the immuneACCESS table, in-frame sequences only. Its copies lack some clones; in the studies checked, an unresolved V gene accounts for under half of them, and the cause for the rest is not known. The sample profile shows approximately 82,000 clones; approximately 84% of them were found once. Around 2% of the sample belongs to the ten largest clones. The TCR sequence derives from an adult with an advanced solid tumor such as melanoma, head and neck, liver or kidney cancer. Sequenced here: CD4+ or CD8+ T cells sorted from blood, sampled in a trial of the OX40 agonist ivuxolimab. The rearrangement combines TRBV18 with TRBJ1-1; 8 bases in the middle match TRBD1. CDR3 protein: CASSLGQGETEAFF. The sequenced DNA: TGTGCCAGCTCACTTGGACAGGGAGAAACTGAAGCTTTCTTT. Joined to the reference TRBV18 and TRBJ1-1 proteins, this CDR3 gives the full variable domain: NAGVMQNPRHLVRRRGQEARLRCSPMKGHSHVYWYRQLPEEGLKFMVYLQKENIIDESGMPKERFSAEFPKEGPSILRIQQVVRGDSAAYFCASSLGQGETEAFFGQGTRLTVV.